This T cell receptor (beta chain) was observed in a study of shared clonotypes between healthy human individuals. This CDR3 contains 14 residues. Germline assignment: CDR1 SGHRS and CDR2 YFSETQ. V shed 4 bases, J shed 4 bases, and the junction held 8 bases outside the gene matches. As for this clone: No antigen is known for it.

Whole-study results and caveats: Sampling covered blood only; tissue repertoires likely differ.

Clones were sequenced by immunoSEQ multiplex PCR, and TCRdb holds only the in-frame ones, with some missing. This sample has 470,000 or so clones, with approximately 84% found just once. This TCR came from a woman in her thirties or forties in good health. Some clones in this sample may be carry-over from other donors' samples. The rearrangement uses TRBV5-1 and TRBJ2-7, with TRBD1 identical over 7 bases. Sequenced sample: PBMCs. The CDR3 sequence: CASSTGQTGYEQYF. The CDR3 DNA reads as TGCGCCAGCAGCACGGGACAGACCGGGTACGAGCAGTACTTC.